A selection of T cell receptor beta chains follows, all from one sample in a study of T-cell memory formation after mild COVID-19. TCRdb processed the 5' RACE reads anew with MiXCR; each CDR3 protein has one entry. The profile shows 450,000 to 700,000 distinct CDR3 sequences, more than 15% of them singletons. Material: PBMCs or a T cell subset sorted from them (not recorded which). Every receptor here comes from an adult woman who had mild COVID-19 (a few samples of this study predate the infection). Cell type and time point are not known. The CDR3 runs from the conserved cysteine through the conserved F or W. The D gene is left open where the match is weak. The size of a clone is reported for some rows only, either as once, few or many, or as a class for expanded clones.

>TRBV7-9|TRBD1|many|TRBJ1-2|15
TGTGCCAGCAGCTTATGGGACAGTCGAGGGTATGGCTACACCTTC
CASSLWDSRGYGYTF
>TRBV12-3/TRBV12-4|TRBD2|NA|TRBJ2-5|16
TGTGCCAGCAGTTTCGGCCCGGGGGGGCTGGATGAGACCCAGTACTTC
CASSFGPGGLDETQYF
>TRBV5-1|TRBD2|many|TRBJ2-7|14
TGCGCCAGCAGCCCTAGCGGGGGAACCTACGAGCAGTACTTC
CASSPSGGTYEQYF
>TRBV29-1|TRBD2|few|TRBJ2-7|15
TGCAGCGTTGAAATCCTAAGCGGGACCTTTCGCGAGCAGTACTTC
CSVEILSGTFREQYF
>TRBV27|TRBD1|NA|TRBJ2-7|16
TGTGCCAGCAGTTTACCGACTGACAGGGGTCCCGAAGGAATGCACTTC
CASSLPTDRGPEGMHF
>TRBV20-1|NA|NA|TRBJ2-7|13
TGCAGTGCTATTCGGGGAGATAGGAGAGAGCAGTACTTC
CSAIRGDRREQYF
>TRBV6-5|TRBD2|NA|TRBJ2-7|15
TGTGCCAGCAGTTACACGCGACTAGCTACCTACGAGCAGTACTTC
CASSYTRLATYEQYF
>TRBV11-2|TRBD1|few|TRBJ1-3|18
TGTGCCAGCAGCCTGGGCCGACAGGGACCGAGCTCTGGAAACACCATATATTTT
CASSLGRQGPSSGNTIYF
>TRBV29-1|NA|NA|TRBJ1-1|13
TGCAGCGTCCGGCGGACCATGAACACTGAAGCTTTCTTT
CSVRRTMNTEAFF
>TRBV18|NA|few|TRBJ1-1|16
TGTGCCAGCTCACCCAGGAGCGGGCTCCAGAACACTGAAGCTTTCTTT
CASSPRSGLQNTEAFF
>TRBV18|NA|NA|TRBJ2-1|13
TGTGCCAGCTCACTTCTGGCCTTGGATGAGCAGTTCTTC
CASSLLALDEQFF
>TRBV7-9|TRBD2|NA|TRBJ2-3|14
TGTGCCAGCAGCTTAGGGGGACTAGCGGGCCCGCAGTATTTT
CASSLGGLAGPQYF
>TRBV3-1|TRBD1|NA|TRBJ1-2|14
TGTGCCAGCAGCCGGACAGGGGGCAGATATGGCTACACCTTC
CASSRTGGRYGYTF
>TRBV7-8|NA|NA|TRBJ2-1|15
TGTGCCAGCAGCTTAAGGGAAAACTCCTACAATGAGCAGTTCTTC
CASSLRENSYNEQFF
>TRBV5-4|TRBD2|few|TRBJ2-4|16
TGTGCCAGCAGCTTACTGAGCGGGATAGGCAAAAACATTCAGTACTTC
CASSLLSGIGKNIQYF
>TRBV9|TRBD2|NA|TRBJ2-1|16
TGTGCCAGCAGCGTAAGGTTAGCGGGAGGTTACAATGAGCAGTTCTTC
CASSVRLAGGYNEQFF
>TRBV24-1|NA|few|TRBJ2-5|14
TGTGCCACCAGTGCGCGAGGGTTTCAAGAGACCCAGTACTTC
CATSARGFQETQYF
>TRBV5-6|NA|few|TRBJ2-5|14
TGTGCCAGCAGCTTGGACGGGGGCGGGCAGACCCAGTACTTC
CASSLDGGGQTQYF
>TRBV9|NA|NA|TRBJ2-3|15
TGTGCCAGCAGCGTGGAGGGTTTGGGCACAGATACGCAGTATTTT
CASSVEGLGTDTQYF
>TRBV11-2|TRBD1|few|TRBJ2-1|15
TGTGCCAGCAGCTTGGGACAGGGCTTAGGGGGTGAGCAGTTCTTC
CASSLGQGLGGEQFF
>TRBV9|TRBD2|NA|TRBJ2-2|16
TGTGCCAGCAGCGCAAGACTAGCGGGGAACACCGGGGAGCTGTTTTTT
CASSARLAGNTGELFF
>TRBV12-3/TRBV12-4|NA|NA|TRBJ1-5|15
TGTGCCAGCAGCCCGGGCCTACAGGCCAAGCAGCCCCAGCATTTT
CASSPGLQAKQPQHF
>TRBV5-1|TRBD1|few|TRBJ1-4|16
TGCGCCAGCAGCGGGACAGGGACCACAACTAATGAAAAACTGTTTTTT
CASSGTGTTTNEKLFF
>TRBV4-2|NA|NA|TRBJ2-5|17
TGTGCCAGCAGCCCCTCGGGCCCGGGACTCCCGAAAGAGACCCAGTACTTC
CASSPSGPGLPKETQYF